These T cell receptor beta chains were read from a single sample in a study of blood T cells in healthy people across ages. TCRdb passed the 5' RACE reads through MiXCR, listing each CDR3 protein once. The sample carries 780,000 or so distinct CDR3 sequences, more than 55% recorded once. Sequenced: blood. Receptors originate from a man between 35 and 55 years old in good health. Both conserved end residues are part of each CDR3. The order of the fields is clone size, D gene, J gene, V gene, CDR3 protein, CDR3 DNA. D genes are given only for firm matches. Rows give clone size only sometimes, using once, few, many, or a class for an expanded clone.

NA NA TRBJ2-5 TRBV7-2 CASSLGAGAQETQYF TGTGCCAGCAGCTTAGGGGCAGGGGCACAAGAGACCCAGTACTTC
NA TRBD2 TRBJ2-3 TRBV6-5 CASSYGAGVQGDTQYF TGTGCCAGCAGTTACGGAGCGGGAGTTCAGGGAGATACGCAGTATTTT
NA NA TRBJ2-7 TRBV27 CASSLSPPIPVNEQYF TGTGCCAGCAGTTTATCCCCCCCCATCCCAGTGAACGAGCAGTACTTC
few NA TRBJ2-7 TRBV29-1 CSAAGGTYEQYF TGCAGCGCCGCCGGGGGAACCTACGAGCAGTACTTC
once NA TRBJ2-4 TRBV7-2 CASGPLWVAKNIQYF TGTGCCAGCGGGCCCCTTTGGGTGGCCAAAAACATTCAGTACTTC
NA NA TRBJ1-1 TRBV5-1 CASSSDPGNTGAFF TGCGCCAGCAGCTCGGATCCAGGGAACACTGGAGCTTTCTTT
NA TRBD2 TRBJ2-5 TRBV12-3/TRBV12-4 CASSLASGNNEQYF TGTGCCAGCAGTTTGGCTAGCGGGAACAATGAGCAGTACTTC
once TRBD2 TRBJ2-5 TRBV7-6 CAGTRTGGLQETQYF TGTGCCGGCACCCGAACGGGGGGGCTTCAAGAGACCCAGTACTTC
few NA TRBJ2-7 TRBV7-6 CASSSLPDSSYEQYF TGTGCCAGCAGCTCCTTACCGGACAGCTCCTACGAGCAGTACTTC
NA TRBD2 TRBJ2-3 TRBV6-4 CASSDPTSSDTQYF TGTGCCAGCAGTGACCCGACTAGCTCGGATACGCAGTATTTT
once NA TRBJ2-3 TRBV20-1 CSARDTRSSTDTQYF TGCAGTGCTAGAGATACCCGTTCTAGCACAGATACGCAGTATTTT
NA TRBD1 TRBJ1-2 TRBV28 CASSGSGGQPLYGYTF TGTGCCAGCAGTGGATCAGGGGGGCAGCCTCTCTATGGCTACACCTTC
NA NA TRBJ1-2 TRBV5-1 CASNLAGDNYGYTF TGCGCCAGCAACTTGGCAGGAGATAACTATGGCTACACCTTC
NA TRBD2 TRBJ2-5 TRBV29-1 CSVMQGGSETQYF TGCAGCGTTATGCAGGGAGGGAGCGAGACCCAGTACTTC
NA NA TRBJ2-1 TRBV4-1 CASSQEAGGSHNEQFF TGCGCCAGCAGCCAAGAAGCCGGCGGGTCGCACAATGAGCAGTTCTTC
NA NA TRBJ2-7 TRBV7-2 CASSLTNVQGHEQYF TGTGCCAGCAGCCTAACCAATGTACAGGGCCACGAGCAGTACTTC
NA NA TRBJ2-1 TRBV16 CASSQSRRWSDEQFF TGTGCCAGCAGCCAATCCAGGAGGTGGTCCGATGAGCAGTTCTTC
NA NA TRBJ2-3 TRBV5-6 CASSIRSDTQYF TGTGCCAGCAGCATACGCTCGGATACGCAGTATTTT